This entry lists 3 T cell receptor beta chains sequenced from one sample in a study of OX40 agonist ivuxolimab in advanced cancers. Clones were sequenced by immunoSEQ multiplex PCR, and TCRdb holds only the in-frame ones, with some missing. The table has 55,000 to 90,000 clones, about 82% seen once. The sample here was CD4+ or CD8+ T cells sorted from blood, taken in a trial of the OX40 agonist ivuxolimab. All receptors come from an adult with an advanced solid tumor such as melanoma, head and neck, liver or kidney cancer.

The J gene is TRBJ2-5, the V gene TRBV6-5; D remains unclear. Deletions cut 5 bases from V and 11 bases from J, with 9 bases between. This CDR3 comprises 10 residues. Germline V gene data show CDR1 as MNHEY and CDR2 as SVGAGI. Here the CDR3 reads CASSTPQQYF. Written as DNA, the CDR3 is TGTGCCAGCAGTACCCCCCAGCAGTACTTC.

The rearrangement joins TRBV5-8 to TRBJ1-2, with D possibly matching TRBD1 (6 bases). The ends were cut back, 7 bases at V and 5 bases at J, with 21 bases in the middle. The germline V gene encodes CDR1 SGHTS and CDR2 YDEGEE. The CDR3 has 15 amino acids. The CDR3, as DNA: TGTGCCAGCCGGGACCGATTGGACAGAACGTATGGCTACACCTTC. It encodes CASRDRLDRTYGYTF.

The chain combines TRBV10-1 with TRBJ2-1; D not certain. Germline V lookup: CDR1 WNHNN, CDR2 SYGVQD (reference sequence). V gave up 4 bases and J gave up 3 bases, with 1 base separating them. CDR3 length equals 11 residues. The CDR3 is CASSGYNEQFF. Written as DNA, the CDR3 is TGCGCCAGCAGTGGCTACAATGAGCAGTTCTTC.